This T cell receptor (beta chain) derives from a study of PD-1 blockade in classical Hodgkin lymphoma (dated by TCRdb to between 2020 and 2021). The study in broad terms: Nivolumab dosing was 3 mg/kg intravenously every 2 weeks, continuing until either disease progression or unacceptable toxicity. A peripheral blood immune signature of response to PD-1 blockade in classical Hodgkin lymphoma was defined using TCR beta sequencing and CyTOF. The investigation overall reported the following: Diversity was lower in patients who began nivolumab less than 1 year after ASCT, so these patients were left out of later analyses to avoid confounding by immune reconstitution. By C4D1, a significant rise was seen in CD4+ TCR diversity but not in CD8+ TCR diversity (p=0.0027 vs p=0.16), and the rise was most apparent among complete responders (p=0.02). Baseline TCR diversity was reported as lower in newly diagnosed patients than in healthy donors, and lower still in relapsed/refractory patients. Only a single clinical trial cohort was studied, and what caused the repertoire differences, possibly disease activity or prior therapy, remained undefined. Baseline diversity similar to that of newly diagnosed patients was observed in trial patients achieving complete response, whereas significantly lower diversity was observed in partial responders and progressors.

Here V drops 6 bases and J drops 4 bases, and the junction holds 9 bases not matched to any gene. The CDR3 sequence holds 15 residues, the cysteine and phenylalanine included. Only the CDR3 region is kept as DNA, spanning 45 bases read in frame from base 1. In the germline V gene (reference sequence), CDR1 corresponds to SEHNR and CDR2 to FQNEAQ. The Qiagen DNeasy kit was used to extract genomic DNA from unsorted PBMCs and from the negatively selected CD4+ and CD8+ fractions. Using primers that anneal to V and J segments, immunoSEQ multiplex PCR amplified the TCR beta CDR3 regions. Amplification bias was minimized using a synthetic immune receptor repertoire, and residual bias was removed computationally after sequencing. In the authors' own workflow: Repertoire diversity was quantified as the Shannon entropy index using custom Python scripts. Unsorted, CD4+ and CD8+ repertoires were analyzed separately, except for combined analyses in which CD4+ and CD8+ sequences were merged in silico. A clone counted as expanded when the clone's frequency after treatment rose at least 2-fold relative to C1D1, and clones undetected at baseline were given a pseudocount of 0.5. Singleton clones were defined as clones with 0 or 1 copy at C1D1, and non-singleton clones were defined as clones with 2 or more copies. Clones expanded in unsorted samples were assigned a CD4+, CD8+ or unknown annotation through matching of protein sequences in sorted samples from the same patient. Wilcoxon tests were applied to paired samples to test diversity changes from C1D1 to C4D1. The table was pulled from immuneACCESS by TCRdb, which kept in-frame rearrangements only. Such tables lose some clones; where checked, under half of the loss comes from unresolved V genes, and the rest has no known cause. V and J calls and clone size follow that table, whereas D and trimming were derived from the DNA. Recorded for this sample are about 84,000 clones; around 90% of them occurred a single time. The top ten hold roughly a fifth of the sample.

The time point label, read with the paper, signifies: cycle 1 day 1 (C1D1), immediately before nivolumab initiation. Relapse after autologous stem cell transplantation had occurred in all trial patients, and cohorts A, B and C were distinguished by prior brentuximab vedotin exposure. A total of 56 patients with relapsed/refractory classical Hodgkin lymphoma made up the trial cohort, and each patient's best overall response was complete response, partial response or progressive disease. Single-agent nivolumab was administered to trial patients in the multi-cohort phase II CheckMate 205 trial. An independent review committee assessed best overall response by applying the 2007 International Working Group response criteria. Trial PBMCs were collected immediately before nivolumab initiation (C1D1) and during therapy at cycle 2 day 1 and cycle 4 day 1. After peripheral blood was drawn into 8 mL Vacutainer Cell Preparation Tubes, PBMCs were isolated by centrifugation and then cryopreserved.

This clone came up once. The target of this receptor is not known. There are no base qualities to consult, and no much larger clone falls within one base. The rearranged chain carries TRBV7-9 and TRBJ1-3, with 7 middle bases fitting TRBD1. The sample here was peripheral blood mononuclear cells (PBMCs), taken at baseline. The receptor was isolated from a human donor with classical Hodgkin lymphoma. The CDR3 region: CASRTEGAKGNTIYF. The DNA sequence is given as TGTGCCAGCAGGACGGAGGGGGCGAAGGGAAACACCATATATTTT.